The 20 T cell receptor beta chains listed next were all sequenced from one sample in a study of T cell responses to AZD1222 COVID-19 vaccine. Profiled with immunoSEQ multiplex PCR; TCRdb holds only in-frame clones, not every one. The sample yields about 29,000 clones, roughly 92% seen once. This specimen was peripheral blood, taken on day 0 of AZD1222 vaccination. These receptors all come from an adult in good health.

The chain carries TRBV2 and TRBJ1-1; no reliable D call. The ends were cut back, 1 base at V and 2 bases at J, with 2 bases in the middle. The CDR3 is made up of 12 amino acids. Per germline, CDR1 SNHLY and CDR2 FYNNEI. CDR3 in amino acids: CASSEENTEAFF. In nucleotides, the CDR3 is TGTGCCAGCAGTGAAGAAAACACTGAAGCTTTCTTT.

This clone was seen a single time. Written as DNA, the CDR3 is TGCAGCGTTGAAGAGGCGCAAGGCTACACCTTC. Encoded protein: CSVEEAQGYTF. The rearrangement joins TRBV29-1 to TRBJ1-2; no definite D call. CDR3 length: 11 amino acids. Trimming removed 0 bases from V and 8 bases from J, with 7 bases in between. Germline-derived CDR1 and CDR2 are SQVTM and ANQGSEA. Based on the CDR3 plus reference TRBV29-1 and TRBJ1-2, the full variable domain is SAVISQKPSRDICQRGTSLTIQCQVDSQVTMMFWYRQQPGQSLTLIATANQGSEATYESGFVIDKFPISRPNLTFSTLTVSNMSPEDSSIYLCSVEEAQGYTFGSGTRLTVV.

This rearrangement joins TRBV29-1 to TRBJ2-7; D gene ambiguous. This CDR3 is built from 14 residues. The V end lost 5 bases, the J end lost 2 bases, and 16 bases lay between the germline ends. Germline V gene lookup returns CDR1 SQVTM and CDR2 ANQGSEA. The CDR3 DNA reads TGCAGCGTTCTCCAGGTGGGGAAAGCCTACGAGCAGTACTTC. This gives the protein CSVLQVGKAYEQYF.

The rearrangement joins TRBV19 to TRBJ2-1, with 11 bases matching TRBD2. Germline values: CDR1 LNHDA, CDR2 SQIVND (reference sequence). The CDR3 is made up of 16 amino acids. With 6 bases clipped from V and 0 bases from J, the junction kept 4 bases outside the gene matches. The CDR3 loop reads CASSPLAGGSYNEQFF. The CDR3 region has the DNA TGTGCCAGTAGCCCTCTAGCGGGGGGCTCCTACAATGAGCAGTTCTTC.

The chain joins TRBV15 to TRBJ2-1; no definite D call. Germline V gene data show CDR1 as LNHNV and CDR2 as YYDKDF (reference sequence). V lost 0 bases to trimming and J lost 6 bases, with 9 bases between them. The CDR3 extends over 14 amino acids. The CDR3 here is CATSRDRASNEQFF. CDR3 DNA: TGTGCCACCAGCAGAGATAGGGCTTCCAATGAGCAGTTCTTC.

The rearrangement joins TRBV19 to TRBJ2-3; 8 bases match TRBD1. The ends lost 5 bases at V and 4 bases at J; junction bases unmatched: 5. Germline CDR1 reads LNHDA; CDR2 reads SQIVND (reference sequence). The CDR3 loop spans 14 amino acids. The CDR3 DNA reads TGTGCCAGTAGTGTATCGACAGGGGCAGATACGCAGTATTTT. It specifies CASSVSTGADTQYF.

The CDR3 reads CASSPDAFSGNTIYF. CDR3 nucleotides: TGTGCCAGCTCACCAGATGCATTCTCTGGAAACACCATATATTTT. The chain couples TRBV18 to TRBJ1-3; D unclear. Trimming took 2 bases from V and 0 from J, leaving 8 bases between them. The germline V gene has CDR1 KGHSH and CDR2 LQKENI. This CDR3 is 15 amino acids long.

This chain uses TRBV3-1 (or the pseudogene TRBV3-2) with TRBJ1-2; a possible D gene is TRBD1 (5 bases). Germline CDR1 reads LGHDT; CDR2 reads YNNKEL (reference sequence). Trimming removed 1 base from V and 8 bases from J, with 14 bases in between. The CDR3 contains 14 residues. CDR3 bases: TGTGCCAGCAGCCAAGGGGCGGGGCGGGAAGGCTACACCTTC. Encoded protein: CASSQGAGREGYTF.

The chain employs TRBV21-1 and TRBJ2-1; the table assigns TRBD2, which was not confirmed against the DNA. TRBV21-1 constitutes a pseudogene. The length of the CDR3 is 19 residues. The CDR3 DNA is TGTGCCAGCAGCAGGCCCCTCCACCGGACTAGCGGGGAGGACAATGAGCAGTTCTTC. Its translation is CASSRPLHRTSGEDNEQFF.

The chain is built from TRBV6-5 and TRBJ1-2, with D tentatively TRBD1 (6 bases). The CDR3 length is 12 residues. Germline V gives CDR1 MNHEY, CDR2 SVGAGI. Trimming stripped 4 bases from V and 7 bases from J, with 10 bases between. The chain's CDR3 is CASSFRGSGYTF. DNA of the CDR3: TGTGCCAGCAGTTTCAGGGGTTCTGGCTACACCTTC.

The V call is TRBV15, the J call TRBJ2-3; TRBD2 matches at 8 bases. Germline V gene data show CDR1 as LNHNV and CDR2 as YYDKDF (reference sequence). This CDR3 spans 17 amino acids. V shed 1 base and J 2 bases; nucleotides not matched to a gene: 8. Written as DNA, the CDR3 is TGTGCCACCAGCAGAGGAGGAGCGGGGGCCCTCACAGATACGCAGTATTTT. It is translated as CATSRGGAGALTDTQYF.

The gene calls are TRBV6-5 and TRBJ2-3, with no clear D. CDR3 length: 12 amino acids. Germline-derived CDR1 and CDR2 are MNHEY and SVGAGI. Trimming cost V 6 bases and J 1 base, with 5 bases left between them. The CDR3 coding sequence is TGTGCCAGCAGCCCCGGCACAGATACGCAGTATTTT. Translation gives CASSPGTDTQYF.

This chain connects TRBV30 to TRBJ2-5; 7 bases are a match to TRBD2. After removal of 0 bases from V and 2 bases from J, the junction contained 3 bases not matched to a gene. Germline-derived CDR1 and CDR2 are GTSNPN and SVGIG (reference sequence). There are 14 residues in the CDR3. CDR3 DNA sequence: TGTGCCTGGAGTGTACGGGGGGTACAAGAGACCCAGTACTTC. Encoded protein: CAWSVRGVQETQYF.

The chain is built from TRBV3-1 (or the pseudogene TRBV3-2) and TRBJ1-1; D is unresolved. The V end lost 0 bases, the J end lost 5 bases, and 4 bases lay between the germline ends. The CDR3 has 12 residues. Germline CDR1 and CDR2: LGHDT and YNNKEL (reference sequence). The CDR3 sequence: CASSQEETEAFF. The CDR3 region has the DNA TGTGCCAGCAGCCAAGAGGAGACTGAAGCTTTCTTT.

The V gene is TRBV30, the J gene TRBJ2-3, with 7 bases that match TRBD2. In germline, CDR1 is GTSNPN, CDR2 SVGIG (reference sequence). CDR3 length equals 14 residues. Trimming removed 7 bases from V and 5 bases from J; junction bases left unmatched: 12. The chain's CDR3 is CASGPPGRLDTQYF. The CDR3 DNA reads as TGTGCCTCAGGCCCTCCCGGGAGGTTAGATACGCAGTATTTT.

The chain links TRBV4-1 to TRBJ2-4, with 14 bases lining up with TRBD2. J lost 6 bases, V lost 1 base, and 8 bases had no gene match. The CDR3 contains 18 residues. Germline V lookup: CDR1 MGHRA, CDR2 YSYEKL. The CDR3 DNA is TGCGCCAGCAGCCAAGGATTCGGGACTAGCGGGGGAACAAACATTCAGTACTTC. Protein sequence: CASSQGFGTSGGTNIQYF.

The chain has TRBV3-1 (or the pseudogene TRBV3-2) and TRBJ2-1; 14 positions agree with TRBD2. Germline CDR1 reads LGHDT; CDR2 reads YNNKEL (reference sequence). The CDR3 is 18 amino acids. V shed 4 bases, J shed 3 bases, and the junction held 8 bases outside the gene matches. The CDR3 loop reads CASSRGTSGSRYYNEQFF. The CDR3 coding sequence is TGTGCCAGCAGCCGGGGGACTAGCGGGAGTAGGTACTACAATGAGCAGTTCTTC.

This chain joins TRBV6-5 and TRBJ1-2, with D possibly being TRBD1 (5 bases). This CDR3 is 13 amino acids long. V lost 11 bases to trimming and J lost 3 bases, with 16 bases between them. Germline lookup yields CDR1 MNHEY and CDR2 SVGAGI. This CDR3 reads CAGRQRADYGYTF. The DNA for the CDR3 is TGTGCCGGTCGACAGCGGGCCGACTATGGCTACACCTTC.

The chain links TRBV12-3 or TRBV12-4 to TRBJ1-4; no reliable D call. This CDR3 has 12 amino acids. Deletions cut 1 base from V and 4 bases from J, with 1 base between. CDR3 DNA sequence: TGTGCCAGCAGTTTAGTTAATGAAAAACTGTTTTTT. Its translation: CASSLVNEKLFF.

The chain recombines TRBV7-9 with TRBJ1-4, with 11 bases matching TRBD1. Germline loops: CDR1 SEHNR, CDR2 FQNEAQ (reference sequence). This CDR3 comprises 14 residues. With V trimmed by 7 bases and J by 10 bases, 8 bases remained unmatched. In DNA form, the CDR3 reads TGTGCCAGCAACGCGCCGGGACAGGGGGGAAAACTGTTTTTT. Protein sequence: CASNAPGQGGKLFF.